This T cell receptor (beta chain) was identified in a study of CD8+CD57+ T cells in acquired aplastic anemia. Study-level information: Sorted CD4+ plus CD8+ cells gave DNA averaging about 3.2 ug. The study obtained approximately 11 million reads on average for CD4+ cells from healthy donors.

CDR3 length: 17 amino acids. With 4 bases removed from V and 2 bases from J, the gap between germline ends came to 15 bases. The germline CDR1 and CDR2 sequences are LGHDT and YNNKEL (reference sequence). This clonotype was seen only a few times. Its antigen remains unidentified. General study findings and limits: About 29 shared CD8+ CDR3s appeared highly expressed within patients' immunodominant clones.

Investigators profiled TCR beta VDJ and CDR3 from genomic DNA template. TCRdb used MiXCR to reprocess the reads, holding one entry per CDR3 protein. The sample records about 200,000 distinct CDR3 sequences, 34% being singletons. The V and J genes are TRBV3-1 and TRBJ2-6; D is possibly TRBD1 (5 bases). Sequencing was carried out using sorted CD4+, CD8+, or CD8+CD57+ T cells (not recorded which) from PBMCs. The receptor comes from a human donor in good health, serving as a control. CDR3 protein: CASSLHQGSTGANVLTF. In DNA form, the CDR3 reads TGTGCCAGCAGCCTTCATCAGGGTTCTACTGGGGCCAACGTCCTGACTTTC.